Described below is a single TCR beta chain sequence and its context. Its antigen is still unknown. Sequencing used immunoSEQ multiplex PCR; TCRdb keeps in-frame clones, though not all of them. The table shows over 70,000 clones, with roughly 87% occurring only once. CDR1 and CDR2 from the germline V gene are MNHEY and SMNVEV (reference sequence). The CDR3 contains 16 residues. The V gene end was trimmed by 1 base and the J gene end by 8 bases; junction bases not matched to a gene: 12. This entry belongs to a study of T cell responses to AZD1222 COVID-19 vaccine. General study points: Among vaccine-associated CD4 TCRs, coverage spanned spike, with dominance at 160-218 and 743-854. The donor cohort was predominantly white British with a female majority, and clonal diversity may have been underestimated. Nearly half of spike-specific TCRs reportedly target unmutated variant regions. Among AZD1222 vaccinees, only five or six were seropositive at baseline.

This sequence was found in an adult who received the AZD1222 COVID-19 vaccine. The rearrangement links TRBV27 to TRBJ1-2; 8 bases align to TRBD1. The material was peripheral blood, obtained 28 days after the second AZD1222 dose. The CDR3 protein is CASSLFSGGGKEGYTF. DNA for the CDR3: TGTGCCAGCAGTTTATTTTCAGGGGGCGGCAAGGAGGGCTACACCTTC.